This T cell receptor (beta chain) was profiled in a study of early T cells in non-severe SARS-CoV-2 infection (dated by TCRdb to the early 2020s). Describing the broader study: Because TCR sequencing was done on bulk RNA from unsorted whole blood, the alpha and beta chains could not be paired. Beyond this particular receptor, the publication reports: VDJdb matching was skewed toward anti-spike CD8 responses and likely underestimated virus-specific expansions by missing private and CD4 specificities.

The germline V gene encodes CDR1 LGHDT and CDR2 YNNKEL (reference sequence). Measured from the cysteine to the phenylalanine, the CDR3 is 20 residues long. CDR3 DNA only is kept here, 60 bases in frame from base 1. V loses 1 base at its end and J loses 6 bases; junction bases beyond the gene matches: 20. With respect to this clonotype: Its binding antigen is unknown. One base away there is no much larger clone; base qualities are not given.

Set within a cohort of healthcare workers in London, UK, this nested case-control study involved weekly PCR testing of nasopharyngeal swabs along with blood sampling. Healthcare workers were enrolled in the week of the UK lockdown, from 23 to 31 March 2020, and were followed every week for up to roughly 16 weeks. Libraries were made using 5' RACE. The reads were generated on a NextSeq 500. Unique molecular identifiers were attached to individual cDNA molecules in the TCR library protocol so that sequencing error and PCR bias could be corrected. Both TCR alpha and beta chains were sequenced, and tight co-correlation was observed between alpha and beta sequence abundances in each sample. In the source study's methods: Decombinator V4 was used to annotate TCR sequences for V gene, J gene and CDR3. TCRs were defined as expanded if a significant change between any two time points was detected under a Poisson model with p below 0.0001. TCR abundances were normalised to the total number of TCRs sequenced per sample and were expressed as counts per million. MAIT TCRs were defined by TRAV1-2 paired with TRAJ12, TRAJ20 or TRAJ33, and iNKT TCRs by TRAV10 paired with TRAJ18. VDJdb, accessed on 1 November 2021, was searched for TCRs annotated for CMV, EBV and SARS-CoV-2, and TCRs annotated for more than one antigen were excluded. TCRdb trimmed public reads at Q25 via fastp, called clones via MiXCR and kept in-frame beta chains. Under each unique CDR3 protein, matching rows form one entry showing the most common genes and DNA. The V and J calls and clone size are TCRdb's, not the authors'. This sample gives fewer than 120,000 distinct CDR3 sequences in total; roughly 12% of them show up just once. Around 4.1% of the sample rests with the top ten.

The sequencing used whole blood, collected at baseline. The chain couples TRBV3-1 to TRBJ2-2; 7 bases in between match TRBD2. The source is an adult who was a healthcare worker with PCR-confirmed SARS-CoV-2 infection or an uninfected control (not recorded which). CDR3 reads: CASSQGRYRVTSTRSGELFF. Read as DNA, the sequence is TGTGCCAGCAGCCAAGGGCGTTATCGTGTGACTAGCACCAGGTCCGGGGAGCTGTTTTTT.